Described below is a single TCR beta chain sequence and its context. PCR was performed a second time for about 7 to 11 cycles using a sample-barcoded 5' primer and a J-beta primer mix. One entry per CDR3 protein results from TCRdb running MiXCR on the 5' RACE reads. The sample lists about 1.7 million distinct CDR3 sequences; over 25% were seen once. Total RNA was isolated from each sample in quantities of at least 5 micrograms. This entry is derived from a study of blood T cells in healthy people across ages. This CDR3 has 15 residues. The germline V gene encodes CDR1 KGHSH and CDR2 LQKENI. V lost 5 bases, J lost 3 bases, and 10 bases stayed unmatched.

This TCR was recovered from a woman in her twenties or thirties in good health. The chain uses TRBV18 and TRBJ2-7, with 7 positions matching TRBD1. The sequenced material came from blood. The CDR3 region is CASSSDRQGGYEQYF. In DNA form, the CDR3 reads TGTGCCAGCTCATCCGACAGACAGGGCGGCTACGAGCAGTACTTC.